The source of this T cell receptor beta chain is a study of T cells in tumors after PD-1 blockade. The table came from immunoSEQ multiplex PCR; TCRdb's copy has only in-frame clones and leaves some out. The sample records 20,000 to 25,000 clones, just under 80% being singletons. The V gene lost 3 bases and the J gene lost 4 bases, with 27 bases spanning the gap. Germline V gene sequence: CDR1 MNHEY, CDR2 SMNVEV (reference sequence). The CDR3 runs 19 residues. This chain joins TRBV27 and TRBJ1-1; the D is unclear. Sequenced material: PBMCs, taken before anti-PD-1 treatment. The clonotype was recovered from a human donor with basal cell carcinoma. The CDR3 region is CASSFVNAMGSWRPTEAFF. The CDR3 DNA follows: TGTGCCAGCAGTTTTGTCAATGCCATGGGGTCGTGGAGGCCCACTGAAGCTTTCTTT.